This TCR beta chain comes out of a study of early T cells in non-severe SARS-CoV-2 infection. About the research overall: The input, bulk RNA from unsorted whole blood, was sequenced, and chains were unpaired.

Attached unique molecular identifiers marked individual cDNA molecules. TCRdb re-called the 5' RACE reads through MiXCR, storing one row per CDR3 protein. The sample has fewer than 55,000 distinct CDR3 sequences, around 10% seen once; the top ten hold approximately 13%. This clonotype appeared many times. The receptor comes from an adult who was a healthcare worker with PCR-confirmed SARS-CoV-2 infection or an uninfected control (not recorded which). The specimen sequenced was whole blood.

CDR3 protein: CASSLTARDGYTF. The CDR3 nucleotides read TGTGCCAGCAGCCTAACAGCGAGAGATGGCTACACCTTC. The chain links TRBV12-3 or TRBV12-4 to TRBJ1-2; D gene ambiguous. The CDR3 sequence is 13 residues long. V was cut by 6 bases and J by 6 bases, with 14 bases left in between.